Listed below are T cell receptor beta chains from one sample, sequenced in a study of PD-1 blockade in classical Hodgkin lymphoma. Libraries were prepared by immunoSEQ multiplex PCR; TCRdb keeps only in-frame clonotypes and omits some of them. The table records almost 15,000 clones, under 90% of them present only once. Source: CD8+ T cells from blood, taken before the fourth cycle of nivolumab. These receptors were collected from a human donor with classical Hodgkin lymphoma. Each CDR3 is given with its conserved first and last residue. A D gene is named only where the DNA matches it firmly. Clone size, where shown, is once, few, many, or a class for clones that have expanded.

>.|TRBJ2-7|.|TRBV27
CASSLSAGSYEQYF
TGTGCCAGCAGTTTATCGGCAGGTTCCTACGAGCAGTACTTC
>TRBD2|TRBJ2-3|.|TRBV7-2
CASSFGLAADTQYF
TGTGCCAGCAGCTTCGGACTAGCAGCAGATACGCAGTATTTT
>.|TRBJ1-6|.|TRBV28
CASSRRSPLHF
TGTGCCAGCTCCCGACGTTCACCCCTCCACTTT
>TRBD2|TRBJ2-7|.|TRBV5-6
CASSLWGGGVYEQYF
TGTGCCAGCAGCTTATGGGGCGGGGGAGTTTACGAGCAGTACTTC
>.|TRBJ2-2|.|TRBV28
CASSLVGYTGELFF
TGTGCCAGCAGTTTAGTAGGATACACCGGGGAGCTGTTTTTT
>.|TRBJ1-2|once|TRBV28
CASSLNSLIYGYTF
TGTGCCAGCAGTTTGAACAGCCTTATCTATGGCTACACCTTC
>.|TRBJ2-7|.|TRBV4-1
CASSQDGRDYEQYF
TGCGCCAGCAGCCAAGATGGGCGAGACTACGAGCAGTACTTC
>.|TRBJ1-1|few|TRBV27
CASTRTVNTEAFF
TGTGCCAGCACTCGGACTGTGAACACTGAAGCTTTCTTT
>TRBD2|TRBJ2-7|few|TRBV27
CASSPITSGYEQYF
TGTGCCAGCAGTCCGATCACTAGCGGGTACGAGCAGTACTTC
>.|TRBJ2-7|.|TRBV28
CAISGGQGFYEQYF
TGTGCCATCTCCGGGGGCCAGGGTTTTTACGAGCAGTACTTC
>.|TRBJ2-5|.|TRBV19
CASSILGQETQYF
TGTGCCAGTAGTATCTTGGGTCAAGAGACCCAGTACTTC
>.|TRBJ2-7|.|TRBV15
CATSKGSSGSYEQYF
TGTGCCACCAGCAAGGGAAGTAGCGGCTCCTACGAGCAGTACTTC
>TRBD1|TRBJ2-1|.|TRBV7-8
CASSLIPTGTEGRWSNEQFF
TGTGCCAGCAGCTTGATACCGACCGGGACAGAGGGCCGCTGGAGCAATGAGCAGTTCTTC
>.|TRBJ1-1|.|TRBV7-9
CASSSTGARTEAFF
TGTGCCAGCAGCTCCACAGGCGCGAGGACTGAAGCTTTCTTT
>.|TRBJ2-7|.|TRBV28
CASSRGGHGYEQYF
TGTGCCAGCAGTCGCGGGGGCCACGGGTACGAGCAGTACTTC
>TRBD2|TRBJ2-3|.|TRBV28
CASSWTSGGNTQYF
TGTGCCAGCAGTTGGACTAGCGGGGGTAATACGCAGTATTTT